This section outlines one T cell receptor beta chain sequence together with its context. The target of this receptor is not known. It has no much larger one-base neighbor in the sample; base qualities were not kept. This sample stems from a study of T cell responses to AZD1222 COVID-19 vaccine listed by TCRdb under 2021. Context from the whole study: AZD1222 recipients whose second dose came at about 4 weeks and those whose second dose came at about 12 weeks were combined into one group, since spike-specific TCR depth and breadth did not differ between the two schedules. A total of 233 trial participants underwent TCR sequencing, of whom about 210 had received two doses of AZD1222 and roughly 26 had received two doses of the MenACWY control vaccine. Enrollment into the trials was organized by age into subgroups of 18-55, 56-69 and 70-plus years, and those subgroups contained roughly 140, 27 and 60 TCR-sequenced participants, respectively. Findings and caveats that apply to the study as a whole: CD4 TCRs associated with the vaccine covered the entire spike protein, and the dominant responses were in regions 160-218 and 743-854. Because no day 14 peak-response samples were available, the repertoires could be characterized only after the peak T cell response. Conclusions about previously exposed vaccinees are limited, since just a handful of AZD1222 recipients were seropositive for SARS-CoV-2 at baseline. After two AZD1222 doses, spike-specific TCR breadth and depth were significantly higher than at day 0 and than in MenACWY recipients. In the small 56-69-year group, the increase in depth fell short of significance, most likely because of low power. Participants were mostly white British, with more females than males. The authors suggested clonal diversity may have been underestimated. Reportedly, close to half of the unique spike-specific TCRs recognized epitopes lying outside the regions that are mutated in the B.1.351 and B.1.1.7 variants.

The CDR3 regions of human TCRbeta chains were subjected to immunosequencing. In the source study's methods: Repertoire TCRs were matched against a reference library of SARS-CoV-2-specific TCRs generated with the MIRA antigen-specificity platform. Breadth was defined as the fraction of unique TCRs that were SARS-CoV-2-associated. Depth was defined as the fraction of total T cells that were SARS-CoV-2-associated. Using the MIRA data, each spike-specific TCR was assigned both to the spike region to which the TCR was reactive and to a CD4 or CD8 class. Log10-transformed breadth and depth values were compared by one-way ANOVA with Sidak's multiple comparisons tests. Not all clones reach the TCRdb copy of this immuneACCESS table, which keeps in-frame sequences only. Checked studies attribute under half of the gap to unresolved V genes and leave the rest unexplained. The V and J calls and clone size come from that table; D and trimming were worked out from the DNA. Recorded for this sample are 140,000 to 150,000 clones; approximately 88% of them occurred a single time. The top ten clonotypes cover roughly 15% of the sample.

V gives up 2 bases and J gives up 0 bases, and the segment between their germline ends measures 10 bases. Taken from the germline V gene, the CDR1 and CDR2 loops are SGDLS and YYNGEE. Inclusive of the bounding cysteine and phenylalanine, the CDR3 is 15 residues long. Only the CDR3 DNA is retained, 45 bases long and in frame from the first base. Explained via the paper, the time point label denotes: baseline before first vaccination. Samples from vaccinated people were obtained from the UK trials COV001 and COV002, which included a single-blind randomized controlled phase 2/3 trial of AZD1222 (ChAdOx1 nCoV-19) in healthy adults. For TCRbeta chain sequencing, PBMC samples were collected from trial participants at day 0 and at day 28 after the second dose.

This TCR was sampled from an adult in good health. The sample consisted of peripheral blood, taken on day 0 of AZD1222 vaccination. This sequence uses TRBV9 and TRBJ2-3; D gene: possibly TRBD2, on 5 matching bases. The base sequence is TGTGCCAGCAGCGTTACTAGTGATAGCACAGATACGCAGTATTTT. This yields the protein CASSVTSDSTDTQYF.